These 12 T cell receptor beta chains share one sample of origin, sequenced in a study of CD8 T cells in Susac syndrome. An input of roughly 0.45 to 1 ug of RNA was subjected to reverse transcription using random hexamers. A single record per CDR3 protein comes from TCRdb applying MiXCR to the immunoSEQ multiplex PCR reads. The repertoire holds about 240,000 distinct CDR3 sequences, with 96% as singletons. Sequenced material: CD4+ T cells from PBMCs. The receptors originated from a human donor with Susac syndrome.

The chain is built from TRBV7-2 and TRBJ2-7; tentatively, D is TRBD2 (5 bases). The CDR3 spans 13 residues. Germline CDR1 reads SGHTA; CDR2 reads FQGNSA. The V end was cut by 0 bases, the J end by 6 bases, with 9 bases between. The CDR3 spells CASSLAGVGEQYF. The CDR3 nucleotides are TGTGCCAGCAGCTTAGCGGGAGTCGGCGAGCAGTACTTC.

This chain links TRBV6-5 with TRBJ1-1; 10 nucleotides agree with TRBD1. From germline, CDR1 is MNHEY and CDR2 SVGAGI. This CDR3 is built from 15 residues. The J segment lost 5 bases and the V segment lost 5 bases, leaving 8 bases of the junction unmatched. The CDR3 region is CASSPRQGAGTEAFF. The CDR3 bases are TGTGCCAGCAGTCCCCGACAGGGGGCAGGGACTGAAGCTTTCTTT.

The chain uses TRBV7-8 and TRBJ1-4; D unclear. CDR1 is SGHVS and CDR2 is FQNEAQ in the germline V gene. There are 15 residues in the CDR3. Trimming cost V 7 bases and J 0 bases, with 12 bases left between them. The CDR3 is CASTQRRTTNEKLFF. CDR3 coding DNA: TGTGCCAGCACCCAACGGAGGACAACTAATGAAAAACTGTTTTTT. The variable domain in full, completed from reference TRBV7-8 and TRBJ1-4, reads GAGVSQSPRYKVAKRGQDVALRCDPISGHVSLFWYQQALGQGPEFLTYFQNEAQLDKSGLPSDRFFAERPEGSVSTLKIQRTQQEDSAVYLCASTQRRTTNEKLFFGSGTQLSVL.

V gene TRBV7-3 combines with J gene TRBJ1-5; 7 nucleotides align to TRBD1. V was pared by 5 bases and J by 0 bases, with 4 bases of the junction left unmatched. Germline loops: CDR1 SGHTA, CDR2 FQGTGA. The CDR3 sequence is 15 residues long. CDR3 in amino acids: CASSGDRDSNQPQHF. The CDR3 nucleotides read TGTGCCAGCAGCGGTGACAGGGATAGCAATCAGCCCCAGCATTTT.

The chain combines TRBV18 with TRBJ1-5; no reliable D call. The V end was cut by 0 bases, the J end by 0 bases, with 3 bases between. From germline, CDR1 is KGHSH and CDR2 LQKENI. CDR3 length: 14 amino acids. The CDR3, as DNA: TGTGCCAGCTCACCACCCTATAGCAATCAGCCCCAGCATTTT. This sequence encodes CASSPPYSNQPQHF. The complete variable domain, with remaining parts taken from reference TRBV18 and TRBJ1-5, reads NAGVMQNPRHLVRRRGQEARLRCSPMKGHSHVYWYRQLPEEGLKFMVYLQKENIIDESGMPKERFSAEFPKEGPSILRIQQVVRGDSAAYFCASSPPYSNQPQHFGDGTRLSIL.

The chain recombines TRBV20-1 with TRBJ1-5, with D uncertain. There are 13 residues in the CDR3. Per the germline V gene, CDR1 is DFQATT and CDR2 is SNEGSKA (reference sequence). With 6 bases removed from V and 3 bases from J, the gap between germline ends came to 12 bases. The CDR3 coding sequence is TGCAGTGCCGTAGGCAGCTCCAATCAGCCCCAGCATTTT. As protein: CSAVGSSNQPQHF.

The CDR3 is CAWTGDSAGEAFF. CDR3 DNA: TGTGCCTGGACAGGGGACTCGGCGGGTGAAGCTTTCTTT. J is TRBJ1-1 and V is TRBV30; maybe TRBD1 (6 bases). This CDR3 has 13 residues. V was clipped by 4 bases and J by 7 bases, with 16 bases between them. Germline CDR1 GTSNPN, CDR2 SVGIG (reference sequence).

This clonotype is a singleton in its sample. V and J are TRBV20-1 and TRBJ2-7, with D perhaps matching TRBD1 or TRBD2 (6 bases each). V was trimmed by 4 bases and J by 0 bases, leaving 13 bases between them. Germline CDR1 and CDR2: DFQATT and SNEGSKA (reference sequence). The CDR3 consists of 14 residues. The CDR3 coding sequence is TGCAGTGCTAAGGTGGCGGGACACTCCTACGAGCAGTACTTC. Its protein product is CSAKVAGHSYEQYF.

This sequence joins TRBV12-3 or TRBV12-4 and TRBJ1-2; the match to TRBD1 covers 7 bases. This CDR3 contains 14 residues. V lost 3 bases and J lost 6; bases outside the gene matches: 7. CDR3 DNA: TGTGCCAGCAGTTTGGCAGGGGGTTATCATGGCTACACCTTC. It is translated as CASSLAGGYHGYTF.

The chain's CDR3 is CARYRVPSDTQYF. CDR3 sequence (DNA): TGTGCCAGGTACAGGGTGCCCTCAGATACGCAGTATTTT. This rearrangement joins TRBV19 to TRBJ2-3, with D tentatively TRBD1 (6 bases). Trimming took 9 bases from V and 4 from J, leaving 14 bases between them. The CDR3 is 13 amino acids. CDR1 and CDR2 (germline): LNHDA, SQIVND (reference sequence). Drawing the rest from reference TRBV19 and TRBJ2-3, the complete variable domain is DGGITQSPKYLFRKEGQNVTLSCEQNLNHDAMYWYRQDPGQGLRLIYYSQIVNDFQKGDIAEGYSVSREKKESFPLTVTSAQKNPTAFYLCARYRVPSDTQYFGPGTRLTVL.

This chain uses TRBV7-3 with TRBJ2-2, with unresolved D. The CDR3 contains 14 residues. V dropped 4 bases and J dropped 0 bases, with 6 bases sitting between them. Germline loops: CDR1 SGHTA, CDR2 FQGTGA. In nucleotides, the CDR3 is TGTGCCAGCAGCTCATACGCGAACACCGGGGAGCTGTTTTTT. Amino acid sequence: CASSSYANTGELFF.

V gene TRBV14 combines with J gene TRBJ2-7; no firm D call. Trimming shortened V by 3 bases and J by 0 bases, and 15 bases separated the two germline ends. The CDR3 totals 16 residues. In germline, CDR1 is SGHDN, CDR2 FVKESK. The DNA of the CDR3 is TGTGCCAGCAGCCACCGGATCAGCTTGGGCTCCTACGAGCAGTACTTC. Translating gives CASSHRISLGSYEQYF.